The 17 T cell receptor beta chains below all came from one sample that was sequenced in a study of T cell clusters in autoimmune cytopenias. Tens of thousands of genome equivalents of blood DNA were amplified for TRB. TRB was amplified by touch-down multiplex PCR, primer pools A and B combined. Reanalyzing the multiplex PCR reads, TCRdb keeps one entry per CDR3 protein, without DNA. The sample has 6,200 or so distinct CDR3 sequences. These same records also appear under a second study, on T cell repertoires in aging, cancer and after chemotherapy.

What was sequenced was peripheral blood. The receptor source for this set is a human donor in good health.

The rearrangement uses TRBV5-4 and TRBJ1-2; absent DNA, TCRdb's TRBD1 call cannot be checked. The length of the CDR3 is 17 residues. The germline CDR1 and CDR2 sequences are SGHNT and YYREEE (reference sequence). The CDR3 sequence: CASSLGVTGETNYGYTF.

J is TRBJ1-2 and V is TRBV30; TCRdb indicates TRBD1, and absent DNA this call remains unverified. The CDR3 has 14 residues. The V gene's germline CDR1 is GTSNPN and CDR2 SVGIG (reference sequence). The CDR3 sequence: CAWSPGTLNYGYTF.

The chain's CDR3 is CASSLTLGVRLHF. The chain employs TRBV12-3 or TRBV12-4 and TRBJ1-6; TCRdb calls TRBD1, which cannot be checked without DNA. CDR3 length equals 13 residues.

CDR3 sequence: CASSEMGGQGAEEQYF. The chain employs TRBV6-1 and TRBJ2-7; TCRdb proposes TRBD1, but this gene call is untestable without DNA. Germline V gene data show CDR1 as MNHNS and CDR2 as SASEGT. The CDR3 length is 16 residues.

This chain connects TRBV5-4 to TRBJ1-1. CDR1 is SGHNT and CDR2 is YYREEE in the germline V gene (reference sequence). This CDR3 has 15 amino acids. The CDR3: CASSREGILHTEAFF.

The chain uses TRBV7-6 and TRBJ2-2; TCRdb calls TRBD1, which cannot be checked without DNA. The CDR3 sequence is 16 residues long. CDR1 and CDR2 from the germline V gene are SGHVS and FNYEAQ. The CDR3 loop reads CASSPRGGGGTGELFF.

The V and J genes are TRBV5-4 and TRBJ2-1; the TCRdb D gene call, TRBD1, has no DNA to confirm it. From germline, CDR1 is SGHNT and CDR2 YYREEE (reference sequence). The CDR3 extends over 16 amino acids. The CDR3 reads CASSLTGTGTYNEQFF. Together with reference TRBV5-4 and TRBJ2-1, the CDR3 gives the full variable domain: ETGVTQSPTHLIKTRGQQVTLRCSSQSGHNTVSWYQQALGQGPQFIFQYYREEENGRGNFPPRFSGLQFPNYSSELNVNALELDDSALYLCASSLTGTGTYNEQFFGPGTRLTVL.

CDR3 region: CASSYSRGGGGTEAFF. The V and J genes are TRBV6-5 and TRBJ1-1; the TCRdb call, TRBD1, lacks DNA for checking. Germline V gene data show CDR1 as MNHEY and CDR2 as SVGAGI. This CDR3 region has 16 residues.

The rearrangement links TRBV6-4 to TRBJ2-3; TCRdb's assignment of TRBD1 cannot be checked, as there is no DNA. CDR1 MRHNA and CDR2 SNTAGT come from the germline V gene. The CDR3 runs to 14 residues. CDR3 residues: CASSEAGAGDTQYF.

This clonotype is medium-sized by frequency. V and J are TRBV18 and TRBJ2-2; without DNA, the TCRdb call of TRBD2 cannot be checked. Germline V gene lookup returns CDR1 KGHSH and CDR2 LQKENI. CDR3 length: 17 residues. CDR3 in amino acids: CASSPPGLAGGTGELFF. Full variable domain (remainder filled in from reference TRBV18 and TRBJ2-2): NAGVMQNPRHLVRRRGQEARLRCSPMKGHSHVYWYRQLPEEGLKFMVYLQKENIIDESGMPKERFSAEFPKEGPSILRIQQVVRGDSAAYFCASSPPGLAGGTGELFFGEGSRLTVL.

CDR3 loop: CASSPDALSAGGSVQYF. V is TRBV6-1 and J is TRBJ2-7; TCRdb's D call, TRBD2, is unchecked because there is no DNA. The CDR3 has 17 amino acids. CDR1 MNHNS and CDR2 SASEGT come from the germline V gene.

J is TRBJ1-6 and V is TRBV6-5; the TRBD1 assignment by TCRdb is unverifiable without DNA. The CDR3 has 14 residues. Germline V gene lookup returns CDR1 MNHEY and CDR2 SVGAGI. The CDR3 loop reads CASSGTPPNSPLHF.

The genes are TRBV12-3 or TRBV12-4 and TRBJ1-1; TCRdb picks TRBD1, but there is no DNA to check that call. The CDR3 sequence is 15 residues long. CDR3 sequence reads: CASSPDRGRNTEAFF.

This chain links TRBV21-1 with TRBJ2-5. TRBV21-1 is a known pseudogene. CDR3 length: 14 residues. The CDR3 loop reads CASSKREVLETQYF.

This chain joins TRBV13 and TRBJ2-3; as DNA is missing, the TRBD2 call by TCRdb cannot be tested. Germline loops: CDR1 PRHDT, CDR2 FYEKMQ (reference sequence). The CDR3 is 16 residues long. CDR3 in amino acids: CASSRLAGTSTDTQYF.

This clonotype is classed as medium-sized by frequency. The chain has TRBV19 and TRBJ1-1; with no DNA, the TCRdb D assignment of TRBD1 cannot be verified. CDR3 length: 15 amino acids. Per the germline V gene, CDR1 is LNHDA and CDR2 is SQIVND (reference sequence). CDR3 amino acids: CASSFLPGENTEAFF.

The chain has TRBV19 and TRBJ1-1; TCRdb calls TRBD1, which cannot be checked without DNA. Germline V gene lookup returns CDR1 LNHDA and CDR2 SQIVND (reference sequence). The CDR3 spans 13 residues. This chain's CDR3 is CASSSGGFTEAFF. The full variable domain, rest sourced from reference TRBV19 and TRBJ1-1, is DGGITQSPKYLFRKEGQNVTLSCEQNLNHDAMYWYRQDPGQGLRLIYYSQIVNDFQKGDIAEGYSVSREKKESFPLTVTSAQKNPTAFYLCASSSGGFTEAFFGQGTRLTVV.